This T cell receptor beta chain was obtained from a study of regulatory T cells in long-lasting Graves disease. The wider study: Treatment with antithyroid drugs for over 5 years, together with positive TSH receptor antibodies, meant persistent Graves' disease.

The CDR3 covers 15 residues. Germline V gene lookup returns CDR1 SNHLY and CDR2 FYNNEI. The junction had 7 bases not matched to a gene; V was cut back by 5 bases and J by 4 bases. This clonotype turned up a few times. Its antigen is unknown. Time point given: persistent/refractory GD, antithyroid drugs over 5 years with positive TRAb. Isolated PBMC RNA provided the starting material for the TCR library. Whole-study findings and limits: Those with persistent Graves' had less TCR diversity than newly diagnosed patients. Among the persistent patients, 2,500 to 3,000 public clonotypes were shared, more than the 966 shared among new patients. Persistent disease was associated with favored TRBV28 usage and with favored use of TRBJ1-2 and TRBJ2-5.

Researchers made TCR beta libraries by using iRepertoire HTBI primers and running Arm-PCR on CDR3 regions. TCRdb itself ran the multiplex PCR reads through MiXCR, one entry per CDR3 protein. The sample includes some 300,000 distinct CDR3 sequences, 20% to 25% of them seen just once. This clonotype originated in a female donor with Graves disease. Sequenced material: peripheral blood mononuclear cells (PBMCs), taken when the disease was refractory, from a patient treated with antithyroid drugs. The chain has TRBV2 and TRBJ2-3, with 9 bases fitting TRBD2. CDR3 in DNA: TGTGCCAGCAGTCGAAGCGGGAGGATGGCAGATACGCAGTATTTT. The encoded protein is CASSRSGRMADTQYF.